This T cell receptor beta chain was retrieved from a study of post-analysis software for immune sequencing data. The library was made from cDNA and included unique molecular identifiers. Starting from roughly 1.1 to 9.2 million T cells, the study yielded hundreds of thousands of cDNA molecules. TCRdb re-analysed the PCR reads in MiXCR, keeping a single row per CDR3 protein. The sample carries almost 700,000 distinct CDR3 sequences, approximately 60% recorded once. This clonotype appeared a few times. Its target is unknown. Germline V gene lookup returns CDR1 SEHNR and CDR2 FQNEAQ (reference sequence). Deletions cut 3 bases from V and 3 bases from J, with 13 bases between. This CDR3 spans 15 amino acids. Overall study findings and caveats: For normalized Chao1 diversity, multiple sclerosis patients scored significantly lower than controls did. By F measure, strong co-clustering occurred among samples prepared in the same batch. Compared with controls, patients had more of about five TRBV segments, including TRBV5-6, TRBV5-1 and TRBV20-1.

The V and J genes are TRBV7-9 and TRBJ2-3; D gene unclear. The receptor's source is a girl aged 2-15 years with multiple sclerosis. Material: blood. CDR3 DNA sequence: TGTGCCAGCAGCTTTCGGCAGAGAACTACAGATACGCAGTATTTT. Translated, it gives CASSFRQRTTDTQYF.